This T cell receptor (beta chain) was retrieved from a study of immune heterogeneity within non-small cell lung tumors. Findings and caveats of the study: Identical dominant CDR3 beta clonotypes were found recurring across a patient's tumor sites, along with site-unique high-frequency clones.

Multiplex PCR was performed with 32 V and 13 J primers, and it amplified TCR beta CDR3. Each CDR3 protein gets one entry after TCRdb re-called the multiplex PCR reads with MiXCR. The data hold 11,000 or so distinct CDR3 sequences, with roughly a quarter observed a single time. This clonotype was detected ten times or more. What it binds is not known. Genomic DNA extracted from bulk tumor tissue served as template. A total of roughly 600 ng was used per sample. Biopsy collection occurred during surgery, with several far-apart biopsies per primary tumor. Samples came from untreated patients having curative surgery for newly diagnosed non-small cell lung cancer. The sequence was collected from a man aged 50-60 years with non-small cell lung cancer. Sequenced: lung tumor tissue.

CDR3 sequence reads: CASSPPGQGWSPLHF. For the CDR3, the DNA is TGTGCCAGCAGCCCACCGGGACAGGGTTGGTCACCCCTCCACTTT. The rearrangement joins TRBV7-9 to TRBJ1-6; 9 bases line up with TRBD1. The CDR3 length is 15 residues. CDR1 and CDR2 from the germline V gene are SEHNR and FQNEAQ (reference sequence). J was trimmed by 10 bases and V by 5 bases; bases with no gene match: 9.